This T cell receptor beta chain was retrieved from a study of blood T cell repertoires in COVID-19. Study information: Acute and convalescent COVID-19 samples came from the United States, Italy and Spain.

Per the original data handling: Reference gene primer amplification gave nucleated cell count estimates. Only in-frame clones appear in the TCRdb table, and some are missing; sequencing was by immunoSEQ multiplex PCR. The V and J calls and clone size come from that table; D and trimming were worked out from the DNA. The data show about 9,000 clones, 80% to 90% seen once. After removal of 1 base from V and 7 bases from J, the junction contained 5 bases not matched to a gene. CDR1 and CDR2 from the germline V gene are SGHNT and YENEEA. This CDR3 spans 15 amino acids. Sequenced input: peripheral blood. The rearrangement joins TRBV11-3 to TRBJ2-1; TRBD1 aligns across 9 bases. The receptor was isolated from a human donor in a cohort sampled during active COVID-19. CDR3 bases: TGTGCCAGCAGCTTAGGGGGACAGGGTTTGAATGAGCAGTTCTTC. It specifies CASSLGGQGLNEQFF.